The clone carrying this T cell receptor beta chain was counted between two and nine times. This specimen comes from a study of beta chain features in type 1 diabetes. Of the isolated RNA, all was reverse transcribed, and so the sequenced material was expressed TCRB transcripts. Generated by immunoSEQ multiplex PCR, the TCRdb table keeps only in-frame clones and is missing some. The table includes about 210,000 clones, about 11% detected once. The source of this sequence is a young man in good health. The sequenced sample was central memory CD4+ T cells from blood.

CDR3 bases: TGTGCCAGCAGCGCCACTCACTCAGCGACAGGGGAAGAGACCCAGTACTTC. This gives the protein CASSATHSATGEETQYF. The chain links TRBV9 to TRBJ2-5; 8 nucleotides match TRBD1. This CDR3 comprises 17 residues. J was trimmed by 3 bases and V by 3 bases; bases with no gene match: 13. CDR1 SGDLS and CDR2 YYNGEE come from the germline V gene. The whole variable domain, remainder taken from reference TRBV9 and TRBJ2-5, is DSGVTQTPKHLITATGQRVTLRCSPRSGDLSVYWYQQSLDQGLQFLIQYYNGEERAKGNILERFSAQQFPDLHSELNLSSLELGDSALYFCASSATHSATGEETQYFGPGTRLLVL.